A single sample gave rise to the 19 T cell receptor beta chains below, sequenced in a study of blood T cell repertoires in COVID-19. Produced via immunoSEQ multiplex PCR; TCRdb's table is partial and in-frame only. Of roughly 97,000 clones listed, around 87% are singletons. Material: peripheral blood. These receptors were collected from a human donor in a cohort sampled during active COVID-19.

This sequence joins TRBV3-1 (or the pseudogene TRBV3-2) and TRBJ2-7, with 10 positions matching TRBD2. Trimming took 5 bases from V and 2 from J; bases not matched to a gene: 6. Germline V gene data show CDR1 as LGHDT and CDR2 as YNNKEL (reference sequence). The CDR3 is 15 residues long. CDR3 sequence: CASSEGLARTYEQYF. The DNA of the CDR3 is TGTGCCAGCAGCGAGGGACTAGCGCGTACCTACGAGCAGTACTTC.

CDR3: CASSLRGPGNEQFF. The CDR3 bases are TGTGCCAGCAGCTTGCGGGGACCGGGTAATGAGCAGTTCTTC. The gene calls are TRBV7-9 and TRBJ2-1, with D perhaps TRBD2 (6 bases). The length of the CDR3 is 14 residues. Germline CDR1 SEHNR, CDR2 FQNEAQ (reference sequence). The V end lost 3 bases, the J end lost 7 bases, and 13 bases lay between the germline ends.

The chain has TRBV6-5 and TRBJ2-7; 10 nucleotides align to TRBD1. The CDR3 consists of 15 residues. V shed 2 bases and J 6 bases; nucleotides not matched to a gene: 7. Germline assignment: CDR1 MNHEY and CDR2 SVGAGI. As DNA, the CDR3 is TGTGCCAGCAGTTACCGGACAGGGGGGATCTCCGAGCAGTACTTC. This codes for CASSYRTGGISEQYF.

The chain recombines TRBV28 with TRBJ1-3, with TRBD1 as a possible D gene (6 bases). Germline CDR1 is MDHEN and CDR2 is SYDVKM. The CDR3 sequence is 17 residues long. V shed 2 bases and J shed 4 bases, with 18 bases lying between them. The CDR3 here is CASSLRYLGARGNTIYF. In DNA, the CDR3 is TGTGCCAGCAGTTTACGGTATTTGGGGGCGCGCGGAAACACCATATATTTT.

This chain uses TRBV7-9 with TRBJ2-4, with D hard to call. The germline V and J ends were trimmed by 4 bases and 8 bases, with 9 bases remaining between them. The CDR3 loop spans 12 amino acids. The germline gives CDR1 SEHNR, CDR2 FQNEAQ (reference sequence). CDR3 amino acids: CASSSGQDIQYF. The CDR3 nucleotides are TGTGCCAGCAGCTCTGGGCAGGACATTCAGTACTTC. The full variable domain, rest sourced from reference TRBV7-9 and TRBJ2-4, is DTGVSQNPRHKITKRGQNVTFRCDPISEHNRLYWYRQTLGQGPEFLTYFQNEAQLEKSRLLSDRFSAERPKGSFSTLEIQRTEQGDSAMYLCASSSGQDIQYFGAGTRLSVL.

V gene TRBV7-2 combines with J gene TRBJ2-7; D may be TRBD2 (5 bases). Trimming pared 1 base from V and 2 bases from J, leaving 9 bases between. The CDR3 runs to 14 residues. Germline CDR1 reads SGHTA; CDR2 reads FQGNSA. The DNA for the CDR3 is TGTGCCAGCAGCTTAGGGACGGGAACCTACGAGCAGTACTTC. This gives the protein CASSLGTGTYEQYF.

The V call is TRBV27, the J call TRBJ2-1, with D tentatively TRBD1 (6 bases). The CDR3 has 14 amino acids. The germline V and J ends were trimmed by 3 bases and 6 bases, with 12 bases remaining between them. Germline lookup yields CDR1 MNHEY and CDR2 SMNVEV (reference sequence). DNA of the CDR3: TGTGCCAGCAGTTTGACAGGAACGAGCAATGAGCAGTTCTTC. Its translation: CASSLTGTSNEQFF.

Here the CDR3 reads CASSLEGEGTGELFF. The CDR3 DNA reads as TGTGCCAGCAGTTTAGAGGGGGAGGGGACCGGGGAGCTGTTTTTT. V is TRBV27 and J is TRBJ2-2; possibly TRBD2 for D (7 bases). The V and J ends lost 2 bases and 5 bases respectively, with 12 bases between them. Germline lookup yields CDR1 MNHEY and CDR2 SMNVEV (reference sequence). The CDR3 is 15 residues long.

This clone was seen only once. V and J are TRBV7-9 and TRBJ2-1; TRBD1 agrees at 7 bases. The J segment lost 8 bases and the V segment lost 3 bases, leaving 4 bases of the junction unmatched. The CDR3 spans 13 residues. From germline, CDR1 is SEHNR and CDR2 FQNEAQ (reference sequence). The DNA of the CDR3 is TGTGCCAGCAGCTTTGCAGGGGGAGATGAGCAGTTCTTC. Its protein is CASSFAGGDEQFF.

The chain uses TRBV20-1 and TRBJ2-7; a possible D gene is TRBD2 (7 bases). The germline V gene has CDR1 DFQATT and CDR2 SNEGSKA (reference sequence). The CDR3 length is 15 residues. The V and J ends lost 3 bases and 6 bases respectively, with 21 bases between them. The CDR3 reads CSASLSSGGAGEQYF. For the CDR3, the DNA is TGCAGTGCTAGTCTCTCGTCGGGGGGCGCGGGCGAGCAGTACTTC.

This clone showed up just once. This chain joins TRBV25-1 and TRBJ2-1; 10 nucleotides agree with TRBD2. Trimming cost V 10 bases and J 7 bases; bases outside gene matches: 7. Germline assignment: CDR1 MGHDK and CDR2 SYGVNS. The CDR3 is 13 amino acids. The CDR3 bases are TGTGCCACCGGGGCTAGCGGGAGTAATGAGCAGTTCTTC. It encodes CATGASGSNEQFF.

The CDR3 is CASSQTGQGKNYGYTF. CDR3 in DNA: TGTGCCAGCAGCCAAACTGGACAGGGAAAAAACTATGGCTACACCTTC. The rearrangement uses TRBV3-1 (or the pseudogene TRBV3-2) and TRBJ1-2, with TRBD1 identical over 8 bases. In germline, CDR1 is LGHDT, CDR2 YNNKEL (reference sequence). The CDR3 is 16 residues long. V lost 2 bases, J lost 2 bases, and 7 bases stayed unmatched.

The CDR3 is CASSYSWSSEQYF. The CDR3 DNA reads TGTGCCAGCAGTTACTCGTGGTCTAGCGAGCAGTACTTC. The rearrangement uses TRBV6-2 or TRBV6-3 and TRBJ2-7; D is ambiguous. V dropped 0 bases and J dropped 6 bases, with 9 bases sitting between them. The CDR3 is 13 amino acids. The germline V gene encodes CDR1 MNHEY and CDR2 SVGEGT.

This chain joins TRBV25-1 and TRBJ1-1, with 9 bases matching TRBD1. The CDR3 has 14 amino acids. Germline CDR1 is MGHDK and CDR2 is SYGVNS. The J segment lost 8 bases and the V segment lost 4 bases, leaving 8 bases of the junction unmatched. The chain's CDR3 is CASSGTGTGSEAFF. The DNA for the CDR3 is TGTGCCAGCAGTGGGACCGGGACAGGGTCCGAAGCTTTCTTT.

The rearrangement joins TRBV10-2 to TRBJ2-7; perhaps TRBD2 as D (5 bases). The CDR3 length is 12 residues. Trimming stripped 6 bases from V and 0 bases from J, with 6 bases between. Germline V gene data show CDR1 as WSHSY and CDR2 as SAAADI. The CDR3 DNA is TGCGCCAGCAGCGGGGACTCCTACGAGCAGTACTTC. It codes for CASSGDSYEQYF.

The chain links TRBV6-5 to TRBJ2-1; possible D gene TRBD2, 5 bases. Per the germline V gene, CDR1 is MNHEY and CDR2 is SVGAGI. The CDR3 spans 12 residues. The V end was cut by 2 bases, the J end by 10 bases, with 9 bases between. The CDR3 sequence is CASSYGEYEQFF. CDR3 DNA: TGTGCCAGCAGTTACGGGGAGTACGAGCAGTTCTTC.

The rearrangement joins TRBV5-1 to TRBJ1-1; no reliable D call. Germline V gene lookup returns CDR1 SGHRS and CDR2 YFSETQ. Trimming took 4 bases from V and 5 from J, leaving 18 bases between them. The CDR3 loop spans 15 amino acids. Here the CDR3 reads CASSPGVSRLTEAFF. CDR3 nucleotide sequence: TGCGCCAGCAGCCCGGGAGTTTCCCGGCTAACTGAAGCTTTCTTT.

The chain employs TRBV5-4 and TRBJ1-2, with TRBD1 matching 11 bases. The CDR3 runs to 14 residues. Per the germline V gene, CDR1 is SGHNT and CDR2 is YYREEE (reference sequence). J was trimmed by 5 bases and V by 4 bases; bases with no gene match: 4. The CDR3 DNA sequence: TGTGCCAGCAGCCTGGGACAGGGGGGTTATGGCTACACCTTC. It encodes CASSLGQGGYGYTF. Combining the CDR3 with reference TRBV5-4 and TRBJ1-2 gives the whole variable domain ETGVTQSPTHLIKTRGQQVTLRCSSQSGHNTVSWYQQALGQGPQFIFQYYREEENGRGNFPPRFSGLQFPNYSSELNVNALELDDSALYLCASSLGQGGYGYTFGSGTRLTVV.

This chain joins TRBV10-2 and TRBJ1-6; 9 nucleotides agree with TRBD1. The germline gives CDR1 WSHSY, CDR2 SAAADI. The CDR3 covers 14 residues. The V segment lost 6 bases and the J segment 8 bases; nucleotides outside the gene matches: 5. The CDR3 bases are TGCGCCAGCAGACAGGGGGCGGTGGATTCACCCCTCCACTTT. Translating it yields CASRQGAVDSPLHF.